This T cell receptor (beta chain) was retrieved from a study of shared clonotypes between healthy human individuals. The wider study: The plates for each donor numbered three CD4 naive, three CD4 memory, two CD8 naive and one CD8 memory.

At least ten counts were recorded for this clone. The target antigen is unknown. A junction boundary mismatches the germline segment, possibly from a read error. Germline V gene sequence: CDR1 SGHVS, CDR2 FQNEAQ. This CDR3 has 16 amino acids. Study-wide results and caveats: Limitation of the genetic and exposure-history diversity represented came from the few donors. Compared with clonotypes that all four donors shared, non-shared clonotypes had lower generation probabilities.

Sequenced by immunoSEQ multiplex PCR; TCRdb stores in-frame clones only, minus some. The table shows about a million clones, with approximately 70% occurring only once. The source is a man aged 18 to 30 in good health. The sample consisted of memory CD4+ T cells sorted from blood. Described subset: CD45RA-negative fraction. V is TRBV7-8 and J is TRBJ2-1, with a weak D call TRBD2 (6 bases). CDR3 in amino acids: CASSLANWDSDNEQFF. CDR3 DNA sequence: TGTGCCAGCAGCTTAGCCAATTGGGACTCCGACAATGAGCAGTTCTTC.